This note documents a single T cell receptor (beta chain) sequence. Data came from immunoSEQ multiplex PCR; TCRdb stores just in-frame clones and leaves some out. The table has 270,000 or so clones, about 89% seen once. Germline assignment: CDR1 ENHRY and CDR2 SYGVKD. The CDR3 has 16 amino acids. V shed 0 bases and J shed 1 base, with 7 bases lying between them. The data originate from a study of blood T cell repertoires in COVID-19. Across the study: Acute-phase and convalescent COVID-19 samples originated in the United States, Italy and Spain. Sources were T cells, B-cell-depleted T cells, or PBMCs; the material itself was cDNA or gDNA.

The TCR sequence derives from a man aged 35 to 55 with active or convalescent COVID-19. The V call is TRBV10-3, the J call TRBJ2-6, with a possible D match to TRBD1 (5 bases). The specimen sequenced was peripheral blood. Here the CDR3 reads CAISESAGSGANVLTF. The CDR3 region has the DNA TGTGCCATCAGTGAGTCAGCAGGGTCTGGGGCCAACGTCCTGACTTTC.